The rows below give T cell receptor beta chains drawn from one sample of a study of shared clonotypes between healthy human individuals. The table came from immunoSEQ multiplex PCR; TCRdb's copy has only in-frame clones and leaves some out. The repertoire consists of 550,000 to 850,000 clones, with 74% occurring once and the leading ten covering approximately 1.6%. The material sequenced was memory CD4+ T cells sorted from blood. Every receptor here comes from a woman aged 30 to 39 in good health. CDR3s include the opening cysteine and the closing phenylalanine or tryptophan. Fields, in order: V gene, J gene, clone size, D gene, CDR3 DNA, CDR3 protein. The D gene is left open where the match is weak. Clone size, where shown, is once, few, many, or a class for clones that have expanded.

TRBV5-1,TRBJ1-4,.,.,TGCGCCAGCAGGGGGTCCGGACGGGAAAATGAAAAACTGTTTTTT,CASRGSGRENEKLFF
TRBV5-1,TRBJ2-6,.,.,TGCGCCAGCACCCAGGGCCAGCTACACCTGCCTGGGGCCAACGTCCTGACTTTC,CASTQGQLHLPGANVLTF
TRBV6-1,TRBJ1-5,.,.,TGTGCCAGCAGCGAAACCACAGGGCGCAATCAGCCCCAGCATTTT,CASSETTGRNQPQHF
TRBV6-1,TRBJ2-1,once,TRBD2,TGTGCCAGCAGTGAACAGGAGTATTCTAGCGGCCCCTGGGATGAGCAGTTCTTC,CASSEQEYSSGPWDEQFF
TRBV19,TRBJ2-1,.,TRBD2,TGTGCCACTACCCGAACCGGGACTAGCGGTAGGTATGAGCAGTTCTTC,CATTRTGTSGRYEQFF
TRBV7-2,TRBJ2-7,.,.,TGTGCCAGCAGCCCTCTACCTAGCGTAAGCGAGCAGTACTTC,CASSPLPSVSEQYF
TRBV7-8,TRBJ1-4,.,.,TGTGCCAGCAGCTTAGCGTCAGGTGAAAAACTGTTTTTT,CASSLASGEKLFF
TRBV5-4,TRBJ2-1,.,.,TGTGCCAGCAGCTTGGGGGTTGCGGGGAGTGGCGAGCAGTTCTTC,CASSLGVAGSGEQFF
TRBV19,TRBJ2-1,.,TRBD1,TGTGCCAGTAGTATGACCGGGACAGGGGGCTATGAGCAGTTCTTC,CASSMTGTGGYEQFF
TRBV19,TRBJ2-1,.,.,TGTGCCAGTACCAGCAACTACAATGAGCAGTTCTTC,CASTSNYNEQFF
TRBV7-9,TRBJ2-1,once,.,TGTGCCAGCAGCTTTGGTATAACCTCCAATGAGCAGTTCTTC,CASSFGITSNEQFF
TRBV30,TRBJ1-4,once,.,TGTGCCTGGAGTTGGCAGGGGTGGGCAACTAATGAAAAACTGTTTTTT,CAWSWQGWATNEKLFF
TRBV20-1,TRBJ2-3,.,TRBD1,TGCAGTGCTCACAGGGGAGATACGCAGTATTTT,CSAHRGDTQYF
TRBV5-1,TRBJ2-5,.,.,TGCGCCAGCAGCCCAGGCTCCGGGCCCAGGGAGACCCAGTACTTC,CASSPGSGPRETQYF
TRBV6-1,TRBJ2-3,.,TRBD1,TGTGCCAGCACTAGGGACAGGGGGACAGATACGCAGTATTTT,CASTRDRGTDTQYF
TRBV7-2,TRBJ2-3,.,.,TGTGCCAGCAGCTTGGCAATCCGAGATACGCAGTATTTT,CASSLAIRDTQYF
TRBV4-1,TRBJ1-5,.,.,TGCGCCAGCAGCCAACCACAGGGACATGGGAATCAGCCCCAGCATTTT,CASSQPQGHGNQPQHF
TRBV27,TRBJ2-3,.,TRBD2,TGTGCCAGCAGTTCCCTTAGACTAGCGGTTTACACAGATACGCAGTATTTT,CASSSLRLAVYTDTQYF
TRBV6-5,TRBJ2-5,.,TRBD2,TGTGCCAGCAGTTACCTTAGCGGGGAGACCCAGTACTTC,CASSYLSGETQYF
TRBV5-1,TRBJ2-1,.,.,TGCGCCAGCACAGAATCGAGCGGCGATGAGCAGTTCTTC,CASTESSGDEQFF
TRBV5-4,TRBJ2-1,.,TRBD2,TGTGCCAGCAGCTTGTTAACTAGCGGGAGGAGAGTGGATGAGCAGTTCTTC,CASSLLTSGRRVDEQFF
TRBV6-6,TRBJ1-2,.,.,TGTGCCAGCAGTATAACGGAGACTAACTATGGCTACACCTTC,CASSITETNYGYTF
TRBV5-1,TRBJ2-2,.,TRBD2,TGCGCCAGCAGCCGGACGTCGGGAGGGCCGTTAGGGGAGCTGTTTTTT,CASSRTSGGPLGELFF
TRBV5-1,TRBJ2-1,.,TRBD1,TGCGCCAGCACAAACCCCTCGACAGGGTTTTCCTACAATGAGCAGTTCTTC,CASTNPSTGFSYNEQFF
TRBV7-3,TRBJ1-1,.,.,TGTGCCAGCAGCTTAGGAGAGGTGACTGAAGCTTTCTTT,CASSLGEVTEAFF
TRBV4-1,TRBJ1-4,.,TRBD1,TGCGCCAGCAGCCAAGGTACAGGGGGCAAGGAAAAACTGTTTTTT,CASSQGTGGKEKLFF
TRBV28,TRBJ2-1,.,TRBD1,TGTGCCAGCAGACCCCCCCCGGGACAGGTAATCTACAATGAGCAGTTCTTC,CASRPPPGQVIYNEQFF
TRBV28,TRBJ2-7,.,.,TGTGCCAGCAGTTCCGTCGGGGCAGGTGTTCCCTACGAGCAGTACTTC,CASSSVGAGVPYEQYF
TRBV16,TRBJ1-1,.,.,TGTGCCAGCAGCCCCCGTTATCGGGGGAACACTGAAGCTTTCTTT,CASSPRYRGNTEAFF
TRBV28,TRBJ1-1,.,.,TGTGCCAGCAGTGCTTCCGGGACCCCCGTTAGTGAAGCTTTCTTT,CASSASGTPVSEAFF
TRBV5-5,TRBJ1-2,once,TRBD1,TGTGCCAGCAGCTACGGGACAGACTATGGCTACACCTTC,CASSYGTDYGYTF
TRBV6-5,TRBJ2-7,.,.,TGTGCCAGCAGGTCGACAGGAACCTCCTACGAGCAGTACTTC,CASRSTGTSYEQYF
TRBV27,TRBJ2-2,.,.,TGTGCCAGCAGTCCTTCACCCCCCCGGGAGCTGTTTTTT,CASSPSPPRELFF
TRBV30,TRBJ2-4,.,.,TGTGCCTGGGGGGGCTCCGGGAACTTAGCCAAAAACATTCAGTACTTC,CAWGGSGNLAKNIQYF
TRBV10-3,TRBJ2-3,.,TRBD2,TGTGCCATCAGTGAGTTCGAGCGGGAGGGCCCAGATACGCAGTATTTT,CAISEFEREGPDTQYF
TRBV18,TRBJ2-5,.,TRBD2,TGTGCCAGCTCACCAACGGCTAGCGGTATACAAGCGACCCAGTACTTC,CASSPTASGIQATQYF
TRBV27,TRBJ2-5,.,.,TGTGCCAGCAGTTCGAATCAAGAGACCCAGTACTTC,CASSSNQETQYF
TRBV28,TRBJ2-6,.,.,TGTGCCAGCAGGTATACTGGGGCCAACGTCCTGACTTTC,CASRYTGANVLTF
TRBV5-1,TRBJ2-7,.,.,TGCGCCAGCAGCTTACCCGACGTTTCCTACGAGCAGTACTTC,CASSLPDVSYEQYF
TRBV2,TRBJ2-3,.,.,TGTGCCAGCAAGTTGGGTCTGAACACAGATACGCAGTATTTT,CASKLGLNTDTQYF
TRBV7-9,TRBJ2-7,.,TRBD1,TGTGCCAGCAGCTTAGCGAACCAGGGGGCAAAAGAGCAGTACTTC,CASSLANQGAKEQYF
TRBV28,TRBJ1-1,once,TRBD1,TGTGCCAGCAGTTTGACAGGGGATATGAACACTGAAGCTTTCTTT,CASSLTGDMNTEAFF